The 11 T cell receptor beta chains below were found in one sample sequenced in a study of cytomegalovirus exposure and HLA in healthy donors. Assay used: immunoSEQ multiplex PCR; TCRdb lists only in-frame clones, some missing. Here the sample spans some 340,000 clones, 87% being singletons. Sequencing was done on a sample of PBMCs. These receptors all come from a woman in her thirties in good health and CMV-seropositive.

The chain has TRBV27 and TRBJ2-2; D is uncertain. Germline loops: CDR1 MNHEY, CDR2 SMNVEV (reference sequence). The CDR3 totals 13 residues. V lost 2 bases and J lost 6, with 7 bases in between. The CDR3 bases are TGTGCCAGCAGTTTACCGGCATCCGGGGAGCTGTTTTTT. It translates to CASSLPASGELFF.

The chain combines TRBV13 with TRBJ1-4; D gene unclear. V lost 5 bases to trimming and J lost 0 bases, with 13 bases between them. The CDR3 covers 16 residues. The V gene's germline CDR1 is PRHDT and CDR2 FYEKMQ (reference sequence). CDR3 in DNA: TGTGCCAGCAGCGCCAGCCCAGGCGCAACTAATGAAAAACTGTTTTTT. Residues: CASSASPGATNEKLFF. Full variable domain (remainder filled in from reference TRBV13 and TRBJ1-4): AAGVIQSPRHLIKEKRETATLKCYPIPRHDTVYWYQQGPGQDPQFLISFYEKMQSDKGSIPDRFSAQQFSDYHSELNMSSLELGDSALYFCASSASPGATNEKLFFGSGTQLSVL.

CDR3 sequence reads: CASSPPGGQLRPWQYF. For the CDR3, the DNA is TGTGCCAGCAGCCCGCCGGGTGGCCAACTACGTCCTTGGCAGTACTTC. The rearrangement uses TRBV7-9 and TRBJ2-7; D uncertain. V lost 5 bases and J 9 bases, leaving 26 bases between the germline ends. Germline values: CDR1 SEHNR, CDR2 FQNEAQ (reference sequence). CDR3 length: 16 amino acids.

V and J are TRBV2 and TRBJ2-7, with 12 bases lining up with TRBD2. V shed 6 bases and J 4 bases; nucleotides not matched to a gene: 7. The CDR3 consists of 15 residues. The germline V gene encodes CDR1 SNHLY and CDR2 FYNNEI. The CDR3 sequence: CASRRLAGDHYEQYF. DNA for the CDR3: TGTGCCAGCAGGAGACTAGCGGGAGACCATTACGAGCAGTACTTC.

The chain combines TRBV6-1 with TRBJ2-3; 7 bases are a match to TRBD1. The trim removed 3 bases at V and 0 bases at J, leaving 3 bases unmatched. The CDR3 totals 15 residues. Looked up from germline, CDR1 is MNHNS and CDR2 is SASEGT. Written as DNA, the CDR3 is TGTGCCAGCAGTGAGCCGGGACAGAGCACAGATACGCAGTATTTT. This gives the protein CASSEPGQSTDTQYF.

The chain couples TRBV4-2 to TRBJ2-5; 15 bases align to TRBD2. This CDR3 comprises 21 residues. Germline V gene sequence: CDR1 LGHNA, CDR2 YNFKEQ. J lost 2 bases, V lost 0 bases, and 13 bases had no gene match. CDR3 in amino acids: CASSQERVGLAGGGIQETQYF. The DNA for the CDR3 is TGTGCCAGCAGCCAAGAAAGGGTGGGACTAGCGGGAGGAGGGATACAAGAGACCCAGTACTTC.

This rearrangement joins TRBV28 to TRBJ1-2, with TRBD1 identical over 9 bases. The ends lost 4 bases at V and 4 bases at J; junction bases unmatched: 10. This CDR3 comprises 16 residues. Germline CDR1 reads MDHEN; CDR2 reads SYDVKM. The CDR3 DNA reads as TGTGCCAGCAGTTCCTCCCGGGACAGGGTGAGCTATGGCTACACCTTC. It translates to CASSSSRDRVSYGYTF.

The chain has TRBV4-3 and TRBJ2-7; D may correspond to TRBD1 or TRBD2 (5 bases each). The ends were cut back, 1 base at V and 5 bases at J, with 18 bases in the middle. The CDR3 has 16 residues. Germline V gene sequence: CDR1 LGHNA, CDR2 YSLEER. The CDR3 spells CASSQGGWPGLDEQYF. In DNA form, the CDR3 reads TGCGCCAGCAGCCAAGGGGGGTGGCCAGGGTTGGACGAGCAGTACTTC.

The CDR3 spells CASSPLAGLYNEQFF. CDR3 nucleotides: TGTGCCAGCTCACCACTAGCGGGGCTCTACAATGAGCAGTTCTTC. The chain couples TRBV18 to TRBJ2-1, with TRBD2 matching 8 bases. Germline V gene data show CDR1 as KGHSH and CDR2 as LQKENI. CDR3 length: 15 amino acids. V lost 1 base and J lost 3; bases outside the gene matches: 2.

The chain has TRBV6-1 and TRBJ1-2; D is ambiguous. Trimming removed 1 base at V and 4 bases at J, with 13 bases between. The germline V gene encodes CDR1 MNHNS and CDR2 SASEGT. The length of the CDR3 is 15 residues. The CDR3 DNA reads TGTGCCAGCAGTGAAGAACACCATTCCTTCTATGGCTACACCTTC. This translates into CASSEEHHSFYGYTF.

The CDR3 DNA reads TGTGCCAGCAGTGAAGTCTTCAGGGTCCGAGAGACCCAGTACTTC. Residues: CASSEVFRVRETQYF. V is TRBV6-1 and J is TRBJ2-5; D may be TRBD1 (5 bases). This CDR3 spans 15 amino acids. The germline gives CDR1 MNHNS, CDR2 SASEGT. The ends were cut back, 1 base at V and 4 bases at J, with 13 bases in the middle.